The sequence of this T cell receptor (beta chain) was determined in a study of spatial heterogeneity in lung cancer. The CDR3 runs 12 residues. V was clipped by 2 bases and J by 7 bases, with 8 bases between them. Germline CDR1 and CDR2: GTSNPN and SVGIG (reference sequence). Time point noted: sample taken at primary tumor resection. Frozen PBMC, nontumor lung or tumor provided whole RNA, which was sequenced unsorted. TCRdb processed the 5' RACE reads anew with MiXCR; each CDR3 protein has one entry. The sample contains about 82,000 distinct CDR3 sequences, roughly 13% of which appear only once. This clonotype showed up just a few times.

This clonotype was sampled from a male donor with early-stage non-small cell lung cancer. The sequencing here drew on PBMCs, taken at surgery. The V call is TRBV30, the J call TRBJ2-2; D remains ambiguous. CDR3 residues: CAWSLPVGELFF. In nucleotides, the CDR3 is TGTGCCTGGAGTCTACCGGTCGGGGAGCTGTTTTTT.